Shown below are 3 T cell receptor beta chains from a single sample sequenced in a study of CDR3 diversity in severe acne. MiXCR, applied by TCRdb to the PCR reads, yields one record per CDR3 protein. This table has roughly 100,000 distinct CDR3 sequences, roughly 51% appearing once. The sample comprised blood. Source of these receptors: a male donor with acne.

The rearrangement joins TRBV7-2 to TRBJ2-2, with D maybe TRBD1 (6 bases). Trimming took 5 bases from V and 7 from J, leaving 11 bases between them. This CDR3 spans 13 amino acids. CDR1 is SGHTA, CDR2 FQGNSA, per germline. CDR3 amino acids: CASSPFRGGELFF. DNA for the CDR3: TGTGCCAGCAGCCCATTCAGGGGCGGGGAGCTGTTTTTT.

The sample holds many counts of this clonotype. The chain carries TRBV13 and TRBJ2-2; D may correspond to TRBD1 or TRBD2 (5 bases each). Looked up from germline, CDR1 is PRHDT and CDR2 is FYEKMQ (reference sequence). The CDR3 has 14 amino acids. Trimming cost V 4 bases and J 5 bases, with 11 bases left between them. The CDR3 is CASSSGPETGELFF. The CDR3 DNA sequence: TGTGCCAGCAGCTCGGGACCAGAGACCGGGGAGCTGTTTTTT.

V gene TRBV9 combines with J gene TRBJ2-5, with a weak D call TRBD1 (6 bases). This CDR3 has 17 amino acids. Between the trimmed V and J ends, which lost 0 bases and 5 bases, there was a span of 20 bases. In germline, CDR1 is SGDLS, CDR2 YYNGEE. The CDR3 sequence: CASSVVVRGRGFETQYF. The CDR3 DNA reads as TGTGCCAGCAGCGTAGTCGTTCGTGGCAGGGGTTTTGAGACCCAGTACTTC.